This is a list of T cell receptor beta chains from one sample in a study of identical twins. TCRdb analysed the 5' RACE reads with MiXCR anew, one entry per CDR3 protein. The sample shows 1.5 million to 2 million distinct CDR3 sequences, roughly a third of them seen only once. The sequenced sample was cord blood. The receptors derive from a newborn girl in good health. CDR3s include the opening cysteine and the closing phenylalanine or tryptophan. A D gene is named only where the DNA matches it firmly. Size values are once, few and many counts, or a class for expanded clones, and some rows have none.

v_call,d_call,j_call,clone_size,cdr3_length,cdr3_nt,cdr3_aa
TRBV14,.,TRBJ2-7,.,16,TGTGCCAGCAGCCAACGGTTACAGCGTACCTCCAACGAGCAGTACTTC,CASSQRLQRTSNEQYF
TRBV5-8,.,TRBJ2-1,few,19,TGTGCCAGCAGCTTCGCTAGCCTAGCGAAGTCCTACACCTACAATGAGCAGTTCTTC,CASSFASLAKSYTYNEQFF
TRBV4-1,.,TRBJ2-4,.,15,TGCGCCAGCAGCCAAGGAAGGTCTAGCGATTCCATTCAGTACTTC,CASSQGRSSDSIQYF
TRBV6-5,TRBD2,TRBJ2-1,few,16,TGTGCCAGCAGTTACTCGTCTGGACTAGAATACGGAGAGCAGTTCTTC,CASSYSSGLEYGEQFF
TRBV29-1,.,TRBJ1-2,many,13,TGCAGCGTTCGGGGTACAGGGAACTATGGCTACACCTTC,CSVRGTGNYGYTF
TRBV20-1,.,TRBJ2-7,.,13,TGCAGTGCCCACGGACAGCTCTCCTACGAGCAGTACTTC,CSAHGQLSYEQYF
TRBV24-1,TRBD2,TRBJ2-1,.,15,TGTGCCACCAGTAGGCATGCTAGCGGGGCCAATGAGCAGTTCTTC,CATSRHASGANEQFF
TRBV29-1,TRBD1,TRBJ1-2,.,14,TGCAGCGTTGAATCGGGCAGGGGGAGCTATGGCTACACCTTC,CSVESGRGSYGYTF
TRBV6-1,.,TRBJ2-1,.,17,TGTGCCAGCAGCCTCATAAATAGGGGAGTATCCAACAATGAGCAGTTCTTC,CASSLINRGVSNNEQFF
TRBV9,TRBD2,TRBJ2-5,.,16,TGTGCCAGCAGCGTAGTAGCGGGACTGTCCCAAGAGACCCAGTACTTC,CASSVVAGLSQETQYF
TRBV25-1,.,TRBJ2-2,.,15,TGTGCCAGCAAAGGGAGGCAGGGTGACACCGGGGAGCTGTTTTTT,CASKGRQGDTGELFF
TRBV15,.,TRBJ2-1,.,13,TGTGCCACCACCCCGGTAGGTTACAATGAGCAGTTCTTC,CATTPVGYNEQFF
TRBV12-3/TRBV12-4,TRBD2,TRBJ2-1,.,16,TGTGCCAGCAGTTTACGCCTAGCGGGGAAAGACAATGAGCAGTTCTTC,CASSLRLAGKDNEQFF
TRBV7-2,TRBD2,TRBJ2-5,.,18,TGTGCCAGCAGCTCGACCGGACTAGCGGGAGGTTGGCGAGAGACCCAGTACTTC,CASSSTGLAGGWRETQYF
TRBV20-1,.,TRBJ2-3,.,16,TGCAGTGCTAGAGTGGGTCCAGGGACCCCCACAGATACGCAGTATTTT,CSARVGPGTPTDTQYF
TRBV27,TRBD2,TRBJ2-3,.,19,TGTGCCAGCAGTTTGCGAGACCTAGCCCTAGCGGGACGCACAGATACGCAGTATTTT,CASSLRDLALAGRTDTQYF
TRBV2,.,TRBJ2-5,few,13,TGTGCCAGCAGTGTACAGTGGAAAGAGACCCAGTACTTC,CASSVQWKETQYF
TRBV5-4,.,TRBJ1-2,few,16,TGTGCCAGCAGCTTGGCTGGCGGAGGAATAAACTATGGCTACACCTTC,CASSLAGGGINYGYTF
TRBV10-2,TRBD1,TRBJ1-1,once,18,TGCGCCAGCAGTGAACCGCTCGCTTTGGACAGGGAAAACACTGAAGCTTTCTTT,CASSEPLALDRENTEAFF
TRBV20-1,TRBD2,TRBJ2-7,.,15,TGCAGTGCTAGAGTCCCTAGCGGGAGGGCCTACGAGCAGTACTTC,CSARVPSGRAYEQYF
TRBV4-1,.,TRBJ2-7,.,14,TGCGCCAGCAGCCAAAGTCTTGCTTCCTACGAGCAGTACTTC,CASSQSLASYEQYF
TRBV5-1,.,TRBJ2-1,many,14,TGCGCCAGCAGCTTCCTTCCAGGGAGCGATGAGCAGTTCTTC,CASSFLPGSDEQFF
TRBV20-1,.,TRBJ1-2,.,14,TGCAGTGCTAGTCGCGGGCAGTTCAACTATGGCTACACCTTC,CSASRGQFNYGYTF
TRBV5-4,TRBD2,TRBJ2-5,few,15,TGTGCCAGCAGCCGGACTAGCGGAGTCAGCGAGACCCAGTACTTC,CASSRTSGVSETQYF
TRBV7-2,.,TRBJ2-5,.,13,TGTGCCAGCAGCCCGGACCGTTTGGAGACCCAGTCCTTC,CASSPDRLETQSF
TRBV20-1,.,TRBJ2-1,.,13,TGCAGTGCTAGGGCGCCTAGCGTGAATGTGCAGTTCTTC,CSARAPSVNVQFF
TRBV12-5,.,TRBJ2-5,few,14,TGTGCTAGTGGTTTGGGACAGGTTGGGGAGACCCAGTACTTC,CASGLGQVGETQYF
TRBV5-4,TRBD2,TRBJ2-1,few,13,TGTGCCAGCAGCCGAGCGGGAGTAAATGAGCAGTTCTTC,CASSRAGVNEQFF
TRBV12-3/TRBV12-4,.,TRBJ1-2,.,15,TGTGCCAGCAGTTTAAACGGGGCGGCTAACTATGGCTACACCTTC,CASSLNGAANYGYTF
TRBV28,TRBD2,TRBJ2-3,few,17,TGTGCCAGCAAGTTGAGCGGGAGGTACCAAGGCACAGATACGCAGTATTTT,CASKLSGRYQGTDTQYF
TRBV2,TRBD2,TRBJ2-1,few,10,TGTGCCAGCAGGGCGGGGGGTCAGTTCTTC,CASRAGGQFF
TRBV2,TRBD1,TRBJ1-1,.,16,TGTGCCAGCAGTGATTGGATAGGGGGCCGGAACACTGAAGCTTTCTTT,CASSDWIGGRNTEAFF
TRBV12-3/TRBV12-4,TRBD1,TRBJ2-1,.,14,TGTGCCAGCAGTTTGGGGACAGGGATCGATGAGCAGTTCTTC,CASSLGTGIDEQFF
TRBV3-1,TRBD2,TRBJ2-7,.,17,TGTGCCAGCAGCCAAGCAATTGCTAGCGGGACCTCCTACGAGCAGTACTTC,CASSQAIASGTSYEQYF
TRBV20-1,TRBD2,TRBJ2-4,few,18,TGCAGTGCCACACGACTAGCGGGGGTTCTACTAGCCAAAAACATTCAGTACTTC,CSATRLAGVLLAKNIQYF
TRBV4-1,.,TRBJ2-7,.,13,TGCGCCAGCAGCCTAGATCAGGTGGGCGAGCAGTACTTC,CASSLDQVGEQYF